The 10 T cell receptor beta chains below come from one sample, sequenced in a study of blood T cell repertoires in COVID-19. The data were produced by immunoSEQ multiplex PCR, yet TCRdb's version contains in-frame clones alone and is incomplete. This table holds about 68,000 clones, approximately 90% found once. Sequenced input: peripheral blood. These receptors were collected from a woman aged 60-70 years with active COVID-19.

This clone was counted a single time. V is TRBV2 and J is TRBJ2-2; 10 bases map to TRBD1. The trim removed 8 bases at V and 3 bases at J, leaving 15 bases unmatched. Germline values: CDR1 SNHLY, CDR2 FYNNEI. This CDR3 has 18 residues. The CDR3 bases are TGTGCCAGCTCCCGGGGACAGGGGACGCGACGGGACACCGGGGAGCTGTTTTTT. It translates to CASSRGQGTRRDTGELFF.

The table lists this clone with a count of one. This chain connects TRBV5-6 to TRBJ2-1; possibly TRBD2 for D (5 bases). Germline V lookup: CDR1 SGHDT, CDR2 YYEEEE. The CDR3 covers 13 residues. The V end was cut by 7 bases, the J end by 8 bases, with 16 bases between. In DNA form, the CDR3 reads TGTGCCAGCGCCACTTGGAGGACGCATGAGCAGTTCTTC. This encodes CASATWRTHEQFF.

J is TRBJ2-7 and V is TRBV12-3 or TRBV12-4; TRBD2 is a possible D gene (6 bases). V dropped 3 bases and J dropped 9 bases, with 9 bases sitting between them. The CDR3 extends over 11 amino acids. DNA of the CDR3: TGTGCCAGCAGTTTGGGGGGAGGGCAGTACTTC. This sequence encodes CASSLGGGQYF.

The V and J genes are TRBV2 and TRBJ1-5, with D perhaps matching TRBD1 (5 bases). The CDR3 extends over 14 amino acids. Trimming removed 6 bases from V and 2 bases from J, with 11 bases in between. The germline V gene encodes CDR1 SNHLY and CDR2 FYNNEI. In DNA, the CDR3 is TGTGCCAGCAGGAGGGGAGGGGGCAATCAGCCCCAGCATTTT. Its translation is CASRRGGGNQPQHF.

A few counts support this clone. The chain carries TRBV6-5 and TRBJ2-7, with D perhaps matching TRBD1 (5 bases). Per germline, CDR1 MNHEY and CDR2 SVGAGI. The germline V and J ends were trimmed by 3 bases and 4 bases, with 10 bases remaining between them. This CDR3 spans 13 amino acids. CDR3 sequence: CASSYRQNYEQYF. CDR3 sequence (DNA): TGTGCCAGCAGTTATAGACAGAATTACGAGCAGTACTTC.

The chain uses TRBV28 and TRBJ2-7; 8 nucleotides agree with TRBD2. The CDR3 runs to 16 residues. Losses at the gene ends were 5 bases for V and 1 base for J; bases not matched to a gene: 10. Per germline, CDR1 MDHEN and CDR2 SYDVKM. CDR3 in DNA: TGTGCCAGCAGTAAAATCAAAACGGGGGGGTCCTACGAGCAGTACTTC. Translated, it gives CASSKIKTGGSYEQYF. The full variable domain, rest sourced from reference TRBV28 and TRBJ2-7, is DVKVTQSSRYLVKRTGEKVFLECVQDMDHENMFWYRQDPGLGLRLIYFSYDVKMKEKGDIPEGYSVSREKKERFSLILESASTNQTSMYLCASSKIKTGGSYEQYFGPGTRLTVT.

The V gene is TRBV5-1, the J gene TRBJ2-1; 11 nucleotides agree with TRBD2. Germline values: CDR1 SGHRS, CDR2 YFSETQ. This CDR3 region has 18 residues. The J segment lost 3 bases and the V segment lost 0 bases, leaving 8 bases of the junction unmatched. Here the CDR3 DNA reads TGCGCCAGCAGCTTGGGTCTAGCGGGAGGTGGTAGCTACAATGAGCAGTTCTTC. The encoded protein is CASSLGLAGGGSYNEQFF.

The rearrangement links TRBV30 to TRBJ1-1; D is unresolved. Germline assignment: CDR1 GTSNPN and CDR2 SVGIG (reference sequence). V was pared by 5 bases and J by 2 bases, with 12 bases between. This CDR3 is 13 amino acids long. In DNA form, the CDR3 reads TGTGCCTGGGCCCGGGGAGCAAACACTGAAGCTTTCTTT. It is translated as CAWARGANTEAFF. The whole variable domain, remainder taken from reference TRBV30 and TRBJ1-1, is SQTIHQWPATLVQPVGSPLSLECTVEGTSNPNLYWYRQAAGRGLQLLFYSVGIGQISSEVPQNLSASRPQDRQFILSSKKLLLSDSGFYLCAWARGANTEAFFGQGTRLTVV.

This chain joins TRBV3-1 (or the pseudogene TRBV3-2) and TRBJ1-3; D remains unclear. Looked up from germline, CDR1 is LGHDT and CDR2 is YNNKEL (reference sequence). The CDR3 covers 17 residues. V lost 1 base and J 0 bases, leaving 13 bases between the germline ends. CDR3 DNA: TGTGCCAGCAGCCAAGGGGCCCAGATGCACTCTGGAAACACCATATATTTT. This codes for CASSQGAQMHSGNTIYF.

Of note for this clone: One end of the junction fails to match germline, which may point to a read error. V usage is TRBV18 and J usage is TRBJ2-3; TRBD2 matches at 8 bases. Looked up from germline, CDR1 is KGHSH and CDR2 is LQKENI. This CDR3 is 15 amino acids long. The DNA for the CDR3 is TGTGCCAGCTCCCCACTAGCGGCGACCACAGATACGCAGTATTTT. This gives the protein CASSPLAATTDTQYF.